This T cell receptor beta chain appears in the sequencing data of a study of cytomegalovirus exposure and HLA in healthy donors (TCRdb year 2017). Concerning the study at large: According to a later analysis, the 110 or so validation repertoires were produced on the same platform as the roughly 600 repertoires of the first cohort. The study aimed to test whether cataloging public T cell receptors could reveal signatures of past pathogen exposure. Along with the roughly 670-subject first cohort, a separate validation cohort of about 110 different subjects was used. The study combined high-throughput TCR immunosequencing, statistical association of individual TCRs with disease status, and machine learning to predict cytomegalovirus infection status.

Donors formed part of the validation cohort, which comprised 120 subjects and was distinct from the first cohort of under 850 subjects. General conclusions and limits of the study: The validation cohort had no HLA typing available for a later analysis, so co-occurrence within that cohort was assessed over all 130 or so repertoires. Subsequent analysis determined that TCRs grouped into clusters in the first cohort also showed a tendency toward co-occurrence across the approximately 120 validation repertoires, and approximately 94% of cluster scores exceeded 0. The study gave a list of under 200 TCR beta chains associated with cytomegalovirus. The classifier was reported to diagnose cytomegalovirus status with high specificity and sensitivity in both the original and validation cohorts. In vitro tests confirmed that three of the cytomegalovirus-associated TCR beta chains recognize cytomegalovirus antigens. According to the authors, the approach could potentially be generalized to other disease states and immunological phenotypes. Most TCR sequences were seen in very few donors, while some public TCRs were found in many individuals.

The receptor library was made with the immunoSEQ multiplex PCR assay. The authors' pipeline ran thus. A statistical classification framework was built to diagnose cytomegalovirus status from the catalog of TCR beta chain sequences. TCRdb limited this immuneACCESS table to in-frame rearrangements with V and J called. A share of clones is missing; checked studies link under half to unresolved V genes, and the rest is unexplained. Clonal size and the V and J genes are those of that table, whereas D and trimming came from the DNA. This sample gives 100,000 to 150,000 clones in total; around nine tenths of them show up just once. The leading ten clones occupy around 1.5% of the sample. For this clone: Its antigen remains unidentified. Qualities for individual bases were not recorded, and no much larger clone is one base off.

From the cysteine up to the phenylalanine, the CDR3 has a length of 12 residues. Only the CDR3 DNA is retained, 36 bases long and in frame from the first base. The V end loses 4 bases and the J end loses 3 bases, and a stretch of 7 bases separates them. CDR1 SEHNR and CDR2 FQNEAQ are derived from the germline V gene (reference sequence). The receptor was isolated from a man aged 25-45 years in good health and CMV-seronegative. Rearrangement joined TRBV7-9 to TRBJ2-7; no D gene is confidently identified. Material: PBMCs. Here the CDR3 is given as CASSSTGYEQYF. Read as DNA, the sequence is TGTGCCAGCAGCTCCACGGGCTACGAGCAGTACTTC.